Below are 32 T cell receptor beta chains sequenced from a single sample in a study of cytomegalovirus exposure and HLA in healthy donors. Both 60 Vbeta primers and 13 Jbeta primers went into the PCR. TCRdb keeps only in-frame clones here, not all; method: immunoSEQ multiplex PCR. The sample yields roughly 52,000 clones, around 82% seen once. Specimen: PBMCs. These receptors were collected from a female donor in good health and CMV-seronegative.

For the CDR3, the DNA is TGTGCCACCAGCAGAGAAATTTCTAGGCTAGAAGAGACCCAGTACTTC. Protein: CATSREISRLEETQYF. The gene calls are TRBV15 and TRBJ2-5; D call uncertain. This CDR3 is built from 16 residues. The V gene's germline CDR1 is LNHNV and CDR2 YYDKDF (reference sequence). Trimming removed 0 bases at V and 3 bases at J, with 14 bases between. The complete variable domain, with remaining parts taken from reference TRBV15 and TRBJ2-5, reads DAMVIQNPRYQVTQFGKPVTLSCSQTLNHNVMYWYQQKSSQAPKLLFHYYDKDFNNEADTPDNFQSRRPNTSFCFLDIRSPGLGDTAMYLCATSREISRLEETQYFGPGTRLLVL.

The chain has TRBV4-1 and TRBJ2-3; the D gene is possibly TRBD2 (5 bases). Germline values: CDR1 MGHRA, CDR2 YSYEKL. V lost 1 base to trimming and J lost 3 bases, with 20 bases between them. CDR3 size: 18 residues. CDR3 sequence: CASSQGSLGLAQTDTQYF. CDR3 in DNA: TGCGCCAGCAGCCAAGGATCTTTGGGCCTAGCCCAGACAGATACGCAGTATTTT.

This clone appeared a single time. The J gene is TRBJ2-5, the V gene TRBV5-6; D is perhaps TRBD2 (5 bases). V lost 4 bases, J lost 5 bases, and 18 bases lay in between. The CDR3 is made up of 15 amino acids. Germline V gene lookup returns CDR1 SGHDT and CDR2 YYEEEE. CDR3 nucleotide sequence: TGTGCCAGCAGCCTCGTCCCCAATGGGGAGGAGACCCAGTACTTC. This encodes CASSLVPNGEETQYF.

This chain joins TRBV5-6 and TRBJ1-4; D gene ambiguous. Germline values: CDR1 SGHDT, CDR2 YYEEEE. Trimming pared 3 bases from V and 1 base from J, leaving 10 bases between. CDR3 length: 15 residues. CDR3 sequence (DNA): TGTGCCAGCAGCTCCCGGGTCGGAACTAATGAAAAACTGTTTTTT. Amino acid sequence: CASSSRVGTNEKLFF.

The rearrangement uses TRBV18 and TRBJ2-2; 8 bases are shared with TRBD1. The V gene's germline CDR1 is KGHSH and CDR2 LQKENI. This CDR3 has 14 residues. With 6 bases clipped from V and 1 base from J, the junction kept 1 base outside the gene matches. The CDR3 DNA sequence: TGTGCCAGCTCGACAGGGGTGAACACCGGGGAGCTGTTTTTT. This gives the protein CASSTGVNTGELFF.

The chain employs TRBV7-3 and TRBJ2-1, with D possibly matching TRBD2 (6 bases). V lost 5 bases and J lost 7, with 27 bases in between. The CDR3 runs to 18 residues. The V gene's germline CDR1 is SGHTA and CDR2 FQGTGA. CDR3 in DNA: TGTGCCAGCAGCCGGGGGTCTTTGAGGGGTCGAGGAACAAATGAGCAGTTCTTC. Its protein product is CASSRGSLRGRGTNEQFF.

The chain recombines TRBV18 with TRBJ1-1; D is undetermined. V lost 0 bases and J lost 1, with 6 bases in between. Germline assignment: CDR1 KGHSH and CDR2 LQKENI. The CDR3 runs to 14 residues. The CDR3 here is CASSPPRGNTEAFF. Written as DNA, the CDR3 is TGTGCCAGCTCACCACCGAGAGGGAACACTGAAGCTTTCTTT.

Only one count was recorded for this clone. The sample carries other DNA sequences with the same CDR3. V and J are TRBV30 and TRBJ1-1; no clear D. The CDR3 has 13 amino acids. The germline V gene has CDR1 GTSNPN and CDR2 SVGIG (reference sequence). The V end lost 0 bases, the J end lost 1 base, and 6 bases lay between the germline ends. The CDR3, as DNA: TGTGCCTGGAGTGTACGGGGGAACACTGAAGCTTTCTTT. Amino acids: CAWSVRGNTEAFF.

The genes are TRBV4-2 and TRBJ1-2, with D maybe TRBD1 (6 bases). Germline V gives CDR1 LGHNA, CDR2 YNFKEQ. V was clipped by 3 bases and J by 6 bases, with 14 bases between them. This CDR3 contains 14 residues. The CDR3 sequence is CASSQTQGTDGYTF. For the CDR3, the DNA is TGTGCCAGCAGCCAGACACAGGGTACGGATGGCTACACCTTC.

As concerns this clone: Distinct nucleotide sequences in the sample also encode this CDR3. The V call is TRBV12-5, the J call TRBJ1-1, with D maybe TRBD1 (5 bases). Trimming removed 1 base from V and 0 bases from J, with 6 bases in between. Germline V gene data show CDR1 as LGHNT and CDR2 as FRNRAP. This CDR3 is built from 14 residues. CDR3 residues: CASGLGQMNTEAFF. CDR3 bases: TGTGCTAGTGGTTTGGGACAGATGAACACTGAAGCTTTCTTT.

The J gene is TRBJ2-1, the V gene TRBV29-1, with TRBD2 as a possible D gene (6 bases). V was clipped by 6 bases and J by 5 bases, with 29 bases between them. CDR1 is SQVTM, CDR2 ANQGSEA, per germline. This CDR3 is built from 18 residues. CDR3 protein: CSVDNPLRGLAGHNEQFF. The CDR3 DNA follows: TGCAGCGTAGACAATCCTCTGAGGGGACTGGCAGGGCACAATGAGCAGTTCTTC.

This sequence joins TRBV7-9 and TRBJ2-3; 10 bases align to TRBD2. The J segment lost 0 bases and the V segment lost 2 bases, leaving 8 bases of the junction unmatched. Germline V lookup: CDR1 SEHNR, CDR2 FQNEAQ (reference sequence). The CDR3 length is 18 residues. DNA of the CDR3: TGTGCCAGCAGCTTATACCAGCGGGGGGGTACAAGCACAGATACGCAGTATTTT. Translation gives CASSLYQRGGTSTDTQYF.

CDR3 region: CASSPTGTGVREQYF. The CDR3 DNA reads as TGTGCCAGCTCACCCACCGGGACAGGGGTCCGGGAGCAGTACTTC. This chain uses TRBV18 with TRBJ2-7; 10 bases map to TRBD1. The CDR3 is made up of 15 amino acids. From germline, CDR1 is KGHSH and CDR2 LQKENI. V lost 3 bases to trimming and J lost 7 bases; unmatched junction nucleotides: 9.

V gene TRBV5-1 combines with J gene TRBJ2-3; a weak D match, TRBD2 (7 bases). The CDR3 extends over 14 amino acids. Trimming took off 9 bases at V and 3 bases at J, with 17 bases between the two ends. The V gene's germline CDR1 is SGHRS and CDR2 YFSETQ. The CDR3 nucleotides are TGCGCCACCACCCGGGGGGCGTTAACAGATACGCAGTATTTT. Protein product: CATTRGALTDTQYF.

The chain links TRBV30 to TRBJ1-2, with a tentative D call TRBD1 (6 bases). The germline V gene has CDR1 GTSNPN and CDR2 SVGIG (reference sequence). This CDR3 has 16 amino acids. Trimming pared 1 base from V and 7 bases from J, leaving 22 bases between. CDR3 nucleotides: TGTGCCTGGAGTGCAAACTCCTTGACAGGTACATCTGGCTACACCTTC. Translating gives CAWSANSLTGTSGYTF.

The table lists this clone with a few counts. The V call is TRBV19, the J call TRBJ1-6; D is possibly TRBD1 (6 bases). The V gene's germline CDR1 is LNHDA and CDR2 SQIVND (reference sequence). CDR3 length equals 16 residues. Trimming took 4 bases from V and 10 from J, leaving 20 bases between them. The CDR3 sequence is CASSTPGGGERSPLHF. CDR3 nucleotides: TGTGCCAGTAGTACGCCGGGGGGGGGCGAGCGGTCACCCCTCCACTTT.

CDR3 region: CASSLAGGPTDTQYF. CDR3 sequence (DNA): TGTGCCAGCAGCCTAGCGGGGGGGCCGACAGATACGCAGTATTTT. This chain uses TRBV9 with TRBJ2-3, with 12 bases matching TRBD2. V shed 4 bases and J 3 bases; nucleotides not matched to a gene: 3. The germline V gene encodes CDR1 SGDLS and CDR2 YYNGEE. The CDR3 spans 15 residues.

The gene calls are TRBV5-6 and TRBJ2-1, with a weak D call TRBD1 (6 bases). Trimming left V 2 bases short and J 1 base short, with 13 bases between. CDR1 and CDR2 from the germline V gene are SGHDT and YYEEEE. This CDR3 has 16 amino acids. For the CDR3, the DNA is TGTGCCAGCAGCTTAACAGGGACCAGATCCTACAATGAGCAGTTCTTC. It is translated as CASSLTGTRSYNEQFF.

In its sample, this clone was seen a few times. The gene calls are TRBV10-1 and TRBJ1-1; D ambiguous. CDR3 length: 13 amino acids. The germline V and J ends were trimmed by 2 bases and 7 bases, with 11 bases remaining between them. Per the germline V gene, CDR1 is WNHNN and CDR2 is SYGVQD (reference sequence). The chain's CDR3 is CASSEDTQCEAFF. The CDR3 nucleotides are TGCGCCAGCAGTGAGGACACCCAATGTGAAGCTTTCTTT.

The V call is TRBV2, the J call TRBJ1-4; 8 bases fit TRBD1. Germline V CDR1 and CDR2: SNHLY, FYNNEI. V trimming: 6 bases; J trimming: 3 bases; junction bases outside the gene matches: 6. The CDR3 is 15 residues long. CDR3 nucleotides: TGTGCCAGCAGGAACACAGGGGGTTCTAATGAAAAACTGTTTTTT. Translated, it gives CASRNTGGSNEKLFF.

This chain joins TRBV2 and TRBJ2-5, with 7 bases matching TRBD2. The germline gives CDR1 SNHLY, CDR2 FYNNEI. The length of the CDR3 is 14 residues. V was pared by 4 bases and J by 1 base, with 3 bases of the junction left unmatched. The CDR3 DNA reads TGTGCCAGCAGTGGATGGACTAGCCAAGAGACCCAGTACTTC. It specifies CASSGWTSQETQYF.

The chain has TRBV27 and TRBJ2-5; 7 bases are a match to TRBD1. Germline-derived CDR1 and CDR2 are MNHEY and SMNVEV (reference sequence). CDR3 size: 14 residues. V lost 5 bases, J lost 5 bases, and 8 bases stayed unmatched. The CDR3 protein is CASSLQGEGETQYF. The CDR3 nucleotides are TGTGCCAGCAGTCTTCAGGGGGAAGGGGAGACCCAGTACTTC.

V usage is TRBV6-5 and J usage is TRBJ2-7; 8 positions match TRBD1. There are 14 residues in the CDR3. With V trimmed by 6 bases and J by 3 bases, 7 bases remained unmatched. From germline, CDR1 is MNHEY and CDR2 SVGAGI. The CDR3 sequence is CASSFGQGLYEQYF. The CDR3 nucleotides are TGTGCCAGCAGCTTCGGACAGGGTCTCTACGAGCAGTACTTC.

This clone has a handful of counts. The chain is built from TRBV5-8 and TRBJ1-5; the match to TRBD1 covers 7 bases. The CDR3 length is 16 residues. V was pared by 4 bases and J by 6 bases, with 13 bases of the junction left unmatched. Germline V lookup: CDR1 SGHTS, CDR2 YDEGEE. CDR3 nucleotide sequence: TGTGCCAGCAGCCAACGCCGACAGGGAAGAGGTCAGCCCCAGCATTTT. It codes for CASSQRRQGRGQPQHF.

The rearrangement links TRBV7-9 to TRBJ2-5; D perhaps matches TRBD1 (6 bases). The CDR3 runs to 15 residues. Trimming took off 3 bases at V and 2 bases at J, with 13 bases between the two ends. Germline lookup yields CDR1 SEHNR and CDR2 FQNEAQ (reference sequence). CDR3 sequence (DNA): TGTGCCAGCAGCTTCGTGTCACAGGGTCAAGAGACCCAGTACTTC. Protein sequence: CASSFVSQGQETQYF.

The J gene is TRBJ2-2, the V gene TRBV7-3; TRBD2 matches at 8 bases. V shed 4 bases and J 6 bases; nucleotides not matched to a gene: 10. In germline, CDR1 is SGHTA, CDR2 FQGTGA. The CDR3 length is 16 residues. CDR3 DNA: TGTGCCAGCAGCTCCGGGACTAGTAGGGGGTCCGGGGAGCTGTTTTTT. Translation gives CASSSGTSRGSGELFF. The complete variable domain, with remaining parts taken from reference TRBV7-3 and TRBJ2-2, reads GAGVSQTPSNKVTEKGKYVELRCDPISGHTALYWYRQSLGQGPEFLIYFQGTGAADDSGLPNDRFFAVRPEGSVSTLKIQRTERGDSAVYLCASSSGTSRGSGELFFGEGSRLTVL.

This clone was found once. The gene calls are TRBV2 and TRBJ1-1, with 7 positions matching TRBD1. After removal of 7 bases from V and 1 base from J, the junction contained 6 bases not matched to a gene. The germline V gene encodes CDR1 SNHLY and CDR2 FYNNEI. The CDR3 length is 14 residues. CDR3 sequence reads: CASNPDRANTEAFF. The CDR3 bases are TGTGCCAGCAACCCAGACAGGGCGAACACTGAAGCTTTCTTT.

The chain links TRBV4-1 to TRBJ1-2; no clear D. The germline CDR1 and CDR2 sequences are MGHRA and YSYEKL. This CDR3 is 15 amino acids long. Deletions cut 0 bases from V and 0 bases from J, with 8 bases between. CDR3 protein: CASSQEPGANYGYTF. DNA for the CDR3: TGCGCCAGCAGCCAAGAACCCGGGGCTAACTATGGCTACACCTTC.

The chain is built from TRBV13 and TRBJ2-5, with 7 bases matching TRBD2. The CDR3 covers 16 residues. Germline CDR1 reads PRHDT; CDR2 reads FYEKMQ (reference sequence). V lost 0 bases and J lost 5; bases outside the gene matches: 9. The chain's CDR3 is CASSLGRGGARETQYF. As DNA, the CDR3 is TGTGCCAGCAGCTTAGGCCGGGGAGGGGCACGGGAGACCCAGTACTTC.

This chain links TRBV29-1 with TRBJ1-5, with D uncertain. The V gene lost 6 bases and the J gene lost 6 bases, with 9 bases spanning the gap. Germline CDR1 is SQVTM and CDR2 is ANQGSEA. The CDR3 is made up of 11 amino acids. The CDR3 DNA sequence: TGCAGCGTCTCTTCCCTTCAGCCCCAGCATTTT. This codes for CSVSSLQPQHF.

A remark on this clone: A read error may account for a junction end that differs from germline. The chain uses TRBV7-9 and TRBJ1-1; D unclear. The CDR3 contains 15 residues. CDR1 and CDR2 (germline): SEHNR, FQNEAQ (reference sequence). As DNA, the CDR3 is TGTTCCAGCAGCTTAGCGGAACCGGGTGTCACTGAAGCTTTCTTT. As protein: CSSSLAEPGVTEAFF.

The V and J genes are TRBV19 and TRBJ2-3, with D unresolved. Between the trimmed V and J ends, which lost 3 bases and 6 bases, there was a span of 16 bases. The CDR3 loop spans 15 amino acids. Germline CDR1 is LNHDA and CDR2 is SQIVND (reference sequence). The CDR3 spells CASSIAFLTRDTQYF. DNA of the CDR3: TGTGCCAGTAGTATTGCATTCTTGACGCGGGATACGCAGTATTTT. The full variable domain, rest sourced from reference TRBV19 and TRBJ2-3, is DGGITQSPKYLFRKEGQNVTLSCEQNLNHDAMYWYRQDPGQGLRLIYYSQIVNDFQKGDIAEGYSVSREKKESFPLTVTSAQKNPTAFYLCASSIAFLTRDTQYFGPGTRLTVL.